The clone carrying this TCR beta chain has a count of ten or more. Its antigen is undetermined. This specimen belongs to a study of blood T cells in healthy people across ages. Findings of the study overall: Naive and antigen-experienced cells could not be conclusively compared, given unsorted PBMCs. Long-lived donors had more naive CD4+ cells and higher diversity than aged donors.

V shed 7 bases and J 0 bases; nucleotides not matched to a gene: 10. The CDR3 is made up of 17 amino acids. The germline V gene encodes CDR1 SQVTM and CDR2 ANQGSEA. Each sample had at least 6.5 million PBMCs isolated. A second PCR of about 6 to 12 cycles used a sample-barcoded 5' primer and a J-beta primer mix. MiXCR was run by TCRdb on the 5' RACE reads, yielding one entry per CDR3 protein. The profile shows about 650,000 distinct CDR3 sequences, 32% of them singletons. This rearrangement joins TRBV29-1 to TRBJ2-1; 12 positions agree with TRBD1. Sequencing was done on a sample of blood. The TCR sequence derives from a woman of 80 years or more in good health. The chain's CDR3 is CSAGKGTGGFSYNEQFF. In nucleotides, the CDR3 is TGCAGCGCCGGGAAGGGGACAGGGGGCTTCTCCTACAATGAGCAGTTCTTC.